A single sample gave rise to the 32 T cell receptor beta chains below, sequenced in a study of blood T cells in healthy people across ages. For the second PCR, which ran for about 7 to 12 cycles, a sample-barcoded 5' primer and a J-beta primer mix were used. Via MiXCR, TCRdb re-called the 5' RACE reads, giving one row per CDR3 protein. The sample has about 1.4 million distinct CDR3 sequences, 59% seen once; the top ten hold about 6.3%. The sample comprised blood. The source of these receptors is a man aged 18-30 years in good health.

The rearrangement links TRBV4-3 to TRBJ2-5; the D is unclear. Trimming cost V 0 bases and J 2 bases, with 7 bases left between them. The CDR3 runs 14 residues. Germline V lookup: CDR1 LGHNA, CDR2 YSLEER. CDR3 in amino acids: CASSQDLRQETQYF. CDR3 DNA sequence: TGCGCCAGCAGCCAAGATCTGAGACAAGAGACCCAGTACTTC.

The chain recombines TRBV5-6 with TRBJ2-7; D possibly uses TRBD1 or TRBD2 (5 bases each). This CDR3 comprises 13 residues. V lost 2 bases and J lost 6, with 12 bases in between. The germline V gene has CDR1 SGHDT and CDR2 YYEEEE. The CDR3 coding sequence is TGTGCCAGCAGCTTTTGGGGGAACGGCGAGCAGTACTTC. This sequence encodes CASSFWGNGEQYF.

The chain couples TRBV14 to TRBJ2-3; D may be TRBD2 (5 bases). CDR1 SGHDN and CDR2 FVKESK come from the germline V gene. V lost 0 bases, J lost 4 bases, and 14 bases lay in between. The CDR3 extends over 16 amino acids. CDR3 residues: CASSQDRGLTPDTQYF. DNA for the CDR3: TGTGCCAGCAGCCAAGATAGAGGACTTACCCCAGATACGCAGTATTTT.

The chain employs TRBV20-1 and TRBJ2-4, with 7 bases aligning to TRBD1. The J call may be wrong; the DNA end is better matched by TRBJ2-7. Germline loops: CDR1 DFQATT, CDR2 SNEGSKA (reference sequence). The CDR3 is made up of 13 amino acids. DNA of the CDR3: TGCAGTGCTACCTACGACAGGGACTACGAGCAGTACTTC. Translation: CSATYDRDYEQYF.

The CDR3 sequence is CASSLAAGTEAFF. CDR3 DNA: TGTGCCAGCAGCTTAGCGGCGGGAACTGAAGCTTTCTTT. The gene calls are TRBV27 and TRBJ1-1; D not certain. Germline V lookup: CDR1 MNHEY, CDR2 SMNVEV (reference sequence). The V end lost 6 bases, the J end lost 5 bases, and 13 bases lay between the germline ends. The CDR3 is made up of 13 amino acids.

In its sample, this clonotype was seen a few times. The CDR3 region is CSASPRVNYGYTF. The CDR3 region has the DNA TGCAGTGCTAGCCCCAGGGTTAACTATGGCTACACCTTC. V is TRBV20-1 and J is TRBJ1-2; D is perhaps TRBD1 (5 bases). V lost 3 bases to trimming and J lost 1 base, with 9 bases between them. The CDR3 sequence is 13 residues long. The V gene's germline CDR1 is DFQATT and CDR2 SNEGSKA (reference sequence).

The chain joins TRBV13 to TRBJ2-5; TRBD1 matches 8 bases. The CDR3 runs to 15 residues. The junction had 8 bases not matched to a gene; V was cut back by 4 bases and J by 4 bases. CDR1 is PRHDT, CDR2 FYEKMQ, per germline (reference sequence). The CDR3 bases are TGTGCCAGCAGCTCCCGGCGGACAGGGCGAGAGACCCAGTACTTC. Protein: CASSSRRTGRETQYF.

This clonotype was counted between two and nine times. The genes are TRBV5-1 and TRBJ2-7, with 7 bases matching TRBD1. Trimming took 4 bases from V and 2 from J; bases not matched to a gene: 6. The CDR3 runs to 14 residues. Looked up from germline, CDR1 is SGHRS and CDR2 is YFSETQ. CDR3: CASSPDRTAYEQYF. CDR3 nucleotides: TGCGCCAGCAGCCCGGACAGGACCGCCTACGAGCAGTACTTC.

The J gene is TRBJ1-2, the V gene TRBV4-1; D is undetermined. Germline-derived CDR1 and CDR2 are MGHRA and YSYEKL. The CDR3 runs 14 residues. Trimming left V 0 bases short and J 6 bases short, with 11 bases between. CDR3: CASSQDPTFHGYTF. As DNA, the CDR3 is TGCGCCAGCAGCCAAGACCCGACGTTCCATGGCTACACCTTC.

This clonotype was counted a few times. The CDR3 protein is CASSQEVAIYEQYF. The CDR3 DNA sequence: TGCGCCAGCAGCCAAGAAGTGGCAATCTACGAGCAGTACTTC. The chain couples TRBV4-1 to TRBJ2-7; D is uncertain. The CDR3 is made up of 14 amino acids. Per germline, CDR1 MGHRA and CDR2 YSYEKL. V lost 0 bases and J 3 bases, leaving 9 bases between the germline ends.

J is TRBJ2-5 and V is TRBV28, with 8 bases matching TRBD1. Germline loops: CDR1 MDHEN, CDR2 SYDVKM. Trimming at V came to 8 bases and at J to 1 base, leaving 6 bases not matched to a gene. This CDR3 is built from 14 residues. CDR3 residues: CASGQGNSQETQYF. The CDR3 DNA reads TGTGCCAGCGGACAGGGAAATTCCCAAGAGACCCAGTACTTC.

CDR3 sequence (DNA): TGTGCCAGCAGTCCTCCCGGGCAGGGGAGAGATAACATTCAGTACTTC. Protein product: CASSPPGQGRDNIQYF. V and J are TRBV28 and TRBJ2-4; D is possibly TRBD1 (6 bases). Trimming pared 5 bases from V and 7 bases from J, leaving 21 bases between. CDR1 is MDHEN, CDR2 SYDVKM, per germline. The CDR3 is made up of 16 amino acids.

V is TRBV6-5 and J is TRBJ1-6; 10 bases are a match to TRBD1. V lost 3 bases to trimming and J lost 8 bases; unmatched junction nucleotides: 4. Germline CDR1 is MNHEY and CDR2 is SVGAGI. The CDR3 sequence is 15 residues long. The CDR3 DNA reads TGTGCCAGCAGTTATTTCGGGACAGGGGATTCACCCCTCCACTTT. This sequence encodes CASSYFGTGDSPLHF.

V gene TRBV11-2 combines with J gene TRBJ2-1, with D uncertain. V gave up 7 bases and J gave up 9 bases, with 16 bases separating them. Germline V CDR1 and CDR2: SGHAT, FQNNGV. The CDR3 is 13 residues long. The CDR3 DNA reads as TGTGCCAGCACCCAAACTCTTGGTAGTGAGCAGTTCTTC. This encodes CASTQTLGSEQFF.

This chain uses TRBV10-2 with TRBJ1-2, with 7 bases matching TRBD1. CDR3 length: 14 residues. Germline lookup yields CDR1 WSHSY and CDR2 SAAADI. V gave up 4 bases and J gave up 6 bases; unmatched junction bases: 8. CDR3 sequence: CASSGDREEDGYTF. CDR3 nucleotide sequence: TGCGCCAGCAGTGGAGACAGGGAGGAGGATGGCTACACCTTC.

The chain carries TRBV4-3 and TRBJ1-6, with TRBD1 matching 7 bases. The CDR3 loop spans 17 amino acids. Per germline, CDR1 LGHNA and CDR2 YSLEER. V was pared by 0 bases and J by 10 bases, with 12 bases of the junction left unmatched. CDR3 protein: CASSQDLEGQKRSPLHF. The DNA for the CDR3 is TGCGCCAGCAGCCAAGATCTTGAGGGACAGAAACGCTCACCCCTCCACTTT.

J is TRBJ1-1 and V is TRBV11-2, with 7 bases aligning to TRBD1. CDR1 SGHAT and CDR2 FQNNGV come from the germline V gene. V shed 5 bases, J shed 2 bases, and the junction held 8 bases outside the gene matches. This CDR3 region has 15 residues. CDR3: CASSIRDRDNTEAFF. As DNA, the CDR3 is TGTGCCAGCAGCATACGGGACAGAGACAACACTGAAGCTTTCTTT.

The V gene is TRBV6-1, the J gene TRBJ1-4; D uncertain. Trimming took 6 bases from V and 6 from J, leaving 8 bases between them. The CDR3 consists of 12 residues. Germline V gene data show CDR1 as MNHNS and CDR2 as SASEGT. The CDR3 DNA follows: TGTGCCAGCAGCGGGCCGGATGAAAAACTGTTTTTT. As protein: CASSGPDEKLFF.

This clonotype has more than one count but fewer than ten. This sequence joins TRBV4-2 and TRBJ2-5; 9 bases agree with TRBD1. The CDR3 sequence is 12 residues long. Trimming at V came to 2 bases and at J to 13 bases, leaving 5 bases not matched to a gene. The germline V gene encodes CDR1 LGHNA and CDR2 YNFKEQ. This chain's CDR3 is CASSQPGQGPYF. The CDR3 DNA reads as TGTGCCAGCAGCCAACCTGGACAGGGGCCGTACTTC.

This chain uses TRBV7-9 with TRBJ2-7, with a weak D call TRBD1 (7 bases). The CDR3 covers 12 residues. Germline CDR1 and CDR2: SEHNR and FQNEAQ (reference sequence). V gave up 6 bases and J gave up 7 bases, with 13 bases separating them. CDR3 protein: CASRSGGREQYF. The DNA for the CDR3 is TGTGCCAGCAGATCAGGGGGGCGAGAGCAGTACTTC.

This clonotype showed up just once. The chain carries TRBV5-5 and TRBJ1-2; D call uncertain. The germline V and J ends were trimmed by 1 base and 7 bases, with 8 bases remaining between them. From germline, CDR1 is SGHKS and CDR2 YYEKEE (reference sequence). The length of the CDR3 is 12 residues. The CDR3 spells CASSLFGVGYTF. In DNA, the CDR3 is TGTGCCAGCAGCTTGTTTGGGGTTGGCTACACCTTC. Combining the CDR3 with reference TRBV5-5 and TRBJ1-2 gives the whole variable domain DAGVTQSPTHLIKTRGQQVTLRCSPISGHKSVSWYQQVLGQGPQFIFQYYEKEERGRGNFPDRFSARQFPNYSSELNVNALLLGDSALYLCASSLFGVGYTFGSGTRLTVV.

This clonotype was seen only a few times. The chain recombines TRBV5-1 with TRBJ2-7; the match to TRBD2 covers 7 bases. CDR3 length equals 15 residues. The V and J ends lost 3 bases and 3 bases, in that order; junction bases with no gene match: 9. Germline V lookup: CDR1 SGHRS, CDR2 YFSETQ. The CDR3 reads CASSWEPGLNYEQYF. The DNA of the CDR3 is TGCGCCAGCAGCTGGGAACCGGGACTAAACTACGAGCAGTACTTC. Full variable domain (remainder filled in from reference TRBV5-1 and TRBJ2-7): KAGVTQTPRYLIKTRGQQVTLSCSPISGHRSVSWYQQTPGQGLQFLFEYFSETQRNKGNFPGRFSGRQFSNSRSEMNVSTLELGDSALYLCASSWEPGLNYEQYFGPGTRLTVT.

The rearrangement uses TRBV29-1 and TRBJ1-2; TRBD1 agrees at 9 bases. V lost 6 bases to trimming and J lost 2 bases; unmatched junction nucleotides: 4. This CDR3 has 13 residues. Looked up from germline, CDR1 is SQVTM and CDR2 is ANQGSEA. In DNA, the CDR3 is TGCAGCGTGTCCGGGACAGGGAACTATGGCTACACCTTC. This codes for CSVSGTGNYGYTF.

The chain has TRBV5-1 and TRBJ2-1; 10 nucleotides match TRBD1. The J call may be faulty, since TRBJ2-7 better matches the DNA end. The germline V gene encodes CDR1 SGHRS and CDR2 YFSETQ. The CDR3 has 16 amino acids. In DNA, the CDR3 is TGCGCCAGCAGCCCCGATGGGACAGGGGCTCGCTACGAGCAGTACTTC. This gives the protein CASSPDGTGARYEQYF.

The chain carries TRBV30 and TRBJ2-1; D is ambiguous. Trimming removed 1 base at V and 5 bases at J, with 6 bases between. Germline V gene sequence: CDR1 GTSNPN, CDR2 SVGIG (reference sequence). The CDR3 has 12 amino acids. This CDR3 is CAWSGIDNEQFF. For the CDR3, the DNA is TGTGCCTGGAGTGGGATCGACAATGAGCAGTTCTTC. Together with reference TRBV30 and TRBJ2-1, the CDR3 gives the full variable domain: SQTIHQWPATLVQPVGSPLSLECTVEGTSNPNLYWYRQAAGRGLQLLFYSVGIGQISSEVPQNLSASRPQDRQFILSSKKLLLSDSGFYLCAWSGIDNEQFFGPGTRLTVL.

This clonotype was recorded only once. The chain carries TRBV5-1 and TRBJ2-5; TRBD1 agrees at 9 bases. V shed 0 bases, J shed 6 bases, and the junction held 6 bases outside the gene matches. The CDR3 extends over 15 amino acids. Germline values: CDR1 SGHRS, CDR2 YFSETQ. In DNA form, the CDR3 reads TGCGCCAGCAGCTTGGGGACAGGGGATGGAAAGACCCAGTACTTC. Translated: CASSLGTGDGKTQYF.

This chain links TRBV25-1 with TRBJ2-7; D might be TRBD1 or TRBD2, each matching 6 bases. Germline CDR1 is MGHDK and CDR2 is SYGVNS. There are 14 residues in the CDR3. V was clipped by 3 bases and J by 2 bases, with 11 bases between them. The CDR3 region has the DNA TGTGCCAGCAGTGAGGGGGGCAAACCCTACGAGCAGTACTTC. The encoded protein is CASSEGGKPYEQYF.

The chain combines TRBV25-1 with TRBJ1-2, with 7 positions matching TRBD1. The germline V gene has CDR1 MGHDK and CDR2 SYGVNS. Germline trimming cut 6 bases from V and 5 bases from J; bases unmatched to any gene: 9. The CDR3 runs to 14 residues. Written as DNA, the CDR3 is TGTGCCAGCAGAGACAGGGTGGGACTATATGGCTACACCTTC. This gives the protein CASRDRVGLYGYTF.

J is TRBJ2-3 and V is TRBV12-3 or TRBV12-4; possibly TRBD1 for D (6 bases). V lost 5 bases, J lost 0 bases, and 15 bases lay in between. The CDR3 is 16 residues long. As DNA, the CDR3 is TGTGCCAGCAGTGCACCCGGGACACCTAGCACAGATACGCAGTATTTT. It is translated as CASSAPGTPSTDTQYF.

This chain uses TRBV4-1 with TRBJ2-1; a possible D gene is TRBD1 (6 bases). This CDR3 spans 16 amino acids. V shed 2 bases and J shed 0 bases, with 11 bases lying between them. Germline values: CDR1 MGHRA, CDR2 YSYEKL. CDR3 in DNA: TGCGCCAGCAGCCAATACAGGGAGAGCTCCTACAATGAGCAGTTCTTC. Protein sequence: CASSQYRESSYNEQFF.

The CDR3 nucleotides are TGCAGCGTGCGGTGGGGAAGCAACTATGGCTACACCTTC. It encodes CSVRWGSNYGYTF. The chain employs TRBV29-1 and TRBJ1-2, with D unresolved. This CDR3 comprises 13 residues. Trimming cost V 6 bases and J 2 bases, with 13 bases left between them. Germline V gene sequence: CDR1 SQVTM, CDR2 ANQGSEA.

About this clonotype itself: Likely a read error: the CDR3 ends without its conserved phenylalanine or tryptophan. J is TRBJ2-1 and V is TRBV9, with no clear D. V lost 3 bases and J lost 9, with 7 bases in between. CDR1 is SGDLS, CDR2 YYNGEE, per germline. This CDR3 comprises 11 residues. The CDR3 region has the DNA TGTGCCAGCAGCGGTGATACTGAGCAGTTCTTA. This gives the protein CASSGDTEQFL.